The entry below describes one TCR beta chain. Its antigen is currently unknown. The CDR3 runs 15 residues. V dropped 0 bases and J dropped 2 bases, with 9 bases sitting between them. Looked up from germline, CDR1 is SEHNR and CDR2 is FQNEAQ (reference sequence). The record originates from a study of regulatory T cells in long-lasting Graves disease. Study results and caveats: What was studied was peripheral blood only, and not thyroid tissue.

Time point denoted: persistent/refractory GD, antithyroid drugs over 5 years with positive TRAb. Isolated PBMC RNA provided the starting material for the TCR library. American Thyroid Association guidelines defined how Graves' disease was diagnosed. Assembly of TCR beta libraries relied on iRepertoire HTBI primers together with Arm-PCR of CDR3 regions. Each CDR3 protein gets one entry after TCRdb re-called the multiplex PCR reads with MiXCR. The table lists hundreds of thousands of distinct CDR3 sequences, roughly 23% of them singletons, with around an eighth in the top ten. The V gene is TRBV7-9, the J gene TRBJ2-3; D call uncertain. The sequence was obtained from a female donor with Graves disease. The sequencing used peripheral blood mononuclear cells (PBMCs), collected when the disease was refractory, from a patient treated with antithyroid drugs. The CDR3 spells CASSLALTTTDTQYF. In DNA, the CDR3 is TGTGCCAGCAGCTTAGCCTTGACCACCACAGATACGCAGTATTTT.